The source of this T cell receptor (beta chain) is a study of identical twins. cDNA carried unique molecular identifiers, and a universal primer site was added by template switching. TCRdb called the 5' RACE reads again in MiXCR, with one record for every CDR3 protein. The data show roughly 720,000 distinct CDR3 sequences, about 20% seen once. All donors were healthy Caucasians. About this clonotype: Its cognate antigen is unknown. At one of its ends the junction is not consistent with the germline gene, which may arise from a read error.

CDR3 length: 18 residues. General study points: The more abundant beta clonotypes in cord blood had fewer insertions, and memory repertoires did not show this.

The data were also submitted as part of a second study, on T cells expressing NK-cell markers. As that study records: Of CD8+ T cells, 1.0-7.0% belonged to dominant NKG2C+ clonotypes in more than five donors.

The chain recombines TRBV12-3 or TRBV12-4 with TRBJ2-7; 13 positions agree with TRBD2. This clonotype was obtained from a woman aged 18-29 years in good health. Sequencing was carried out using PBMCs. This CDR3 reads CTSSSIGTSGIRNYEQYF. CDR3 DNA sequence: TGTACCAGCAGTTCCATCGGGACTAGCGGGATTAGGAACTACGAGCAGTACTTC.